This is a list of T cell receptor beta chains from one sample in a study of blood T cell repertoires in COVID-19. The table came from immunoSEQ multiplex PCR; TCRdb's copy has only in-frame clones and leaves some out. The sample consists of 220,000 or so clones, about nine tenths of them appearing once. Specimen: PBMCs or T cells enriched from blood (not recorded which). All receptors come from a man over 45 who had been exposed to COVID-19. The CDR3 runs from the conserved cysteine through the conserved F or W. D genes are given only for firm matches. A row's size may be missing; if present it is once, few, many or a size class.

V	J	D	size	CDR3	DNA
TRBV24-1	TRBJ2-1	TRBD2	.	CATSDPLTSGRYNEQFF	TGTGCCACCAGTGATCCCCTCACTAGCGGGAGGTACAATGAGCAGTTCTTC
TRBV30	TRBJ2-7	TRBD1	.	CAWLLTGGIYEQYF	TGTGCCTGGCTACTGACAGGGGGCATCTACGAGCAGTACTTC
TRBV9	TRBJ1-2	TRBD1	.	CASSSGTGGRNYGYTF	TGTGCCAGCAGCTCCGGTACAGGGGGGAGGAACTATGGCTACACCTTC
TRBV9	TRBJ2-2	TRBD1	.	CASSAQGAATGELFF	TGTGCCAGCAGCGCACAGGGGGCGGCCACCGGGGAGCTGTTTTTT
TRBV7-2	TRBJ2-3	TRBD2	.	CASSLGLAGLTDTQYF	TGTGCCAGCAGCTTAGGACTAGCGGGGCTCACAGATACGCAGTATTTT
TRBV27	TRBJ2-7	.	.	CASTPTGSSYEQYF	TGTGCCAGCACCCCAACAGGGTCCTCCTACGAGCAGTACTTC
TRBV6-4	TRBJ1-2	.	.	CASSEWGRGYGYTF	TGTGCCAGCAGTGAATGGGGGCGCGGCTATGGCTACACCTTC
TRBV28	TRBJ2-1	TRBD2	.	CASSFVSGSSSYNEQFF	TGTGCCAGCAGTTTCGTTAGCGGGAGCAGCTCCTACAATGAGCAGTTCTTC
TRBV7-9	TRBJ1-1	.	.	CASSLQVTTEAFF	TGTGCCAGCAGCTTACAGGTTACCACTGAAGCTTTCTTT
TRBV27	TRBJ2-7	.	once	CASGLSSYEQYF	TGTGCCAGCGGCCTCTCCTCCTACGAGCAGTACTTC
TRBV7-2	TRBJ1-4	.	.	CASSLASGGVDEKLFF	TGTGCCAGCAGCTTAGCTAGTGGGGGGGTAGACGAAAAACTGTTTTTT
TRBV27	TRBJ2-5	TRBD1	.	CASSLLGQNSVGQYF	TGTGCCAGCAGTCTATTGGGACAGAATTCCGTGGGCCAGTACTTC
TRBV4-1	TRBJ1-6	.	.	CASSEGSQRGSPLHF	TGCGCCAGCAGCGAAGGGTCCCAGCGAGGTTCACCCCTCCACTTT
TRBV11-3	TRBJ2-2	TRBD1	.	CASRPGTGNTGELFF	TGTGCCAGCAGACCCGGGACAGGGAACACCGGGGAGCTGTTTTTT
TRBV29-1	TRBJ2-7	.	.	CSVDRGDSYEQYF	TGCAGCGTTGACAGGGGGGACTCCTACGAGCAGTACTTC
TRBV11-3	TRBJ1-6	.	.	CASSPRQVDYNSPLHF	TGTGCCAGCAGCCCACGACAGGTGGATTATAATTCACCCCTCCACTTT
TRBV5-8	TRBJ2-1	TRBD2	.	CASPIAGSSYNEQFF	TGTGCCAGCCCGATAGCGGGGAGCTCCTACAATGAGCAGTTCTTC
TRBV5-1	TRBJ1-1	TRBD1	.	CASSRGQLIRNTEAFF	TGCGCCAGCAGCCGGGGACAGCTTATTAGGAACACTGAAGCTTTCTTT
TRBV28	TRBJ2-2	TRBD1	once	CASRTSGTGLTGELFF	TGTGCCAGCAGGACCTCCGGGACAGGGCTCACCGGGGAGCTGTTTTTT
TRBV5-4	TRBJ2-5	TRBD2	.	CASSLGLAAQGTQYF	TGTGCCAGCAGCTTGGGACTAGCGGCACAAGGGACCCAGTACTTC
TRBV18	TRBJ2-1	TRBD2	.	CASSPHPGLAFNEQFF	TGTGCCAGCTCACCGCACCCGGGACTAGCCTTCAATGAGCAGTTCTTC
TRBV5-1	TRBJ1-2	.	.	CASSLGRERGYGYTF	TGCGCCAGCAGCTTGGGCCGGGAAAGGGGGTATGGCTACACCTTC
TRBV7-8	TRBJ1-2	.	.	CASSLWTEDYGYTF	TGTGCCAGCAGCTTATGGACGGAGGACTATGGCTACACCTTC
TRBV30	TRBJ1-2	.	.	CAWSLGRRINYGYTF	TGTGCCTGGAGTTTGGGCAGGCGAATTAACTATGGCTACACCTTC
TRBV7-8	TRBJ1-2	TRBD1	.	CASSLVRQGVGYTF	TGTGCCAGCAGCTTAGTTCGGCAGGGGGTCGGCTACACCTTC
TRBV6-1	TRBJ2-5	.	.	CASSEMVAKETQYF	TGTGCCAGCAGTGAAATGGTAGCGAAAGAGACCCAGTACTTC
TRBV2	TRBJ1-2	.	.	CASSENQVSYGYTF	TGTGCCAGCAGTGAAAACCAGGTTAGCTATGGCTACACCTTC
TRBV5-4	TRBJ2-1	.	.	CASSSRTGLMLSEQFF	TGTGCCAGCAGCTCGCGAACAGGTCTGATGTTGAGTGAGCAGTTCTTC
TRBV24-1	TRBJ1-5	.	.	CATSDREINQPQHF	TGTGCCACCAGTGATCGTGAGATAAATCAGCCCCAGCATTTT
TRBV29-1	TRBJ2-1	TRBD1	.	CSVEPGTGDSYNEQFF	TGCAGCGTTGAACCCGGGACAGGGGACTCCTACAATGAGCAGTTCTTC
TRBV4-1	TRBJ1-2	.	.	CASSQDRGGAGYGYTF	TGCGCCAGCAGCCAAGATAGGGGGGGAGCAGGCTATGGCTACACCTTC
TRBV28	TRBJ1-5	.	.	CASSEPQGYNQPQHF	TGTGCCAGCAGTGAGCCCCAGGGCTACAATCAGCCCCAGCATTTT
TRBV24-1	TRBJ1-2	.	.	CATSASSDRYRDRGDYTF	TGTGCCACCAGTGCGTCATCGGACCGATACAGGGATCGGGGGGACTACACCTTC
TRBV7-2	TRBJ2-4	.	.	CASSLVLVAAKNIQYF	TGTGCCAGCAGCTTAGTCCTAGTTGCGGCCAAAAACATTCAGTACTTC
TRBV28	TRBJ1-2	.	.	CASSSQGGSYGYTF	TGTGCCAGCAGTTCCCAGGGAGGAAGCTATGGCTACACCTTC
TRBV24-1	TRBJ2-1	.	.	CATSDYVTHEQFF	TGTGCCACCAGTGATTACGTGACACATGAGCAGTTCTTC
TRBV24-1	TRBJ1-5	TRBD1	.	CATSGGGEQPQHF	TGTGCCACCAGTGGAGGGGGCGAACAGCCCCAGCATTTT
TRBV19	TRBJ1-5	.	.	CASSATGNQPQHF	TGTGCCAGTAGTGCCACAGGGAACCAGCCCCAGCATTTT
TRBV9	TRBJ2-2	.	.	CASSVAGRENTGELFF	TGTGCCAGCAGCGTAGCTGGCAGGGAGAACACCGGGGAGCTGTTTTTT
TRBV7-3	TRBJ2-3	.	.	CASSTGSGLDTQYF	TGTGCCAGCAGCACAGGGTCTGGGTTAGATACGCAGTATTTT
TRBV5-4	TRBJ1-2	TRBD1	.	CASSLGMRAGQGGYTF	TGTGCCAGCAGCTTGGGGATGCGCGCGGGACAGGGAGGCTACACCTTC
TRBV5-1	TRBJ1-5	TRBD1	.	CASRQGENQPQHF	TGCGCCAGTAGACAGGGAGAGAATCAGCCCCAGCATTTT
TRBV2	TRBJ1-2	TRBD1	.	CASSPGGRYGYTF	TGTGCCAGCAGCCCAGGGGGCCGGTATGGCTACACCTTC
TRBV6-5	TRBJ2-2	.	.	CASSLGLRTGELFF	TGTGCCAGCAGTCTGGGACTTCGAACCGGGGAGCTGTTTTTT
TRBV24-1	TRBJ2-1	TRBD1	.	CATSASTGHGGEQFF	TGTGCCACCAGTGCCTCGACAGGGCACGGAGGTGAGCAGTTCTTC
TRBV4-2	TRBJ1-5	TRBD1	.	CASSQEGQSGTPQHF	TGTGCCAGCAGCCAAGAGGGACAGTCAGGAACGCCCCAGCATTTT
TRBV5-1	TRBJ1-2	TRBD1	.	CASSLTGTARNGYTF	TGCGCCAGCAGCTTAACCGGGACAGCTAGAAATGGCTACACCTTC
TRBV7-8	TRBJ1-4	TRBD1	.	CASSLAGQGVNEKLFF	TGTGCCAGCAGCTTAGCGGGCCAGGGGGTCAATGAAAAACTGTTTTTT